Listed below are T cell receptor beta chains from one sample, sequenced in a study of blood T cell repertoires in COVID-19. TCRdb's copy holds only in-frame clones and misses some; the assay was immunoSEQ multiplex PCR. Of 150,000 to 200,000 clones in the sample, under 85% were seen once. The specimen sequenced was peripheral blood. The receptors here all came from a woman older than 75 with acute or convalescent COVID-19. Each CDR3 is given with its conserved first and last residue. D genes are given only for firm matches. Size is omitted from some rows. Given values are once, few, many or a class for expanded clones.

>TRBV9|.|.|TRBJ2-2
TGTGCCAGCAGCGGGGTCCTAGGCCTCAACACCGGGGAGCTGTTTTTT
CASSGVLGLNTGELFF
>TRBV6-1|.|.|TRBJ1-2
TGTGCCAGCAATAGGGAGGGGGATGGCTACACCTTC
CASNREGDGYTF
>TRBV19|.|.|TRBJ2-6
TGTGCCAGTAGTATTAGTGTGGCCAACGTCCTGACTTTC
CASSISVANVLTF
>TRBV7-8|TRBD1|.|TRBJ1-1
TGTGCCAGCAGTAACAGGGGGCGAACTGAAGCTTTCTTT
CASSNRGRTEAFF
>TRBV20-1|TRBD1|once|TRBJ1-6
TGCAGTGCTACTGACAGGGTCGGCTCCTATAATTCACCCCTCCACTTT
CSATDRVGSYNSPLHF
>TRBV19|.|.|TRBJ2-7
TGTGCCAGTACCAGGGGGCGGGGGTTTTCCGAGCAGTACTTC
CASTRGRGFSEQYF
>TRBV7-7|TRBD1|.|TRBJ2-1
TGTGCCAGCAGCTTAGGCGGACAGGGGAATGAGCAGTTCTTC
CASSLGGQGNEQFF
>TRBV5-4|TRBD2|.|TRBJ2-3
TGTGCCAGCAGCAGGACTAGCGGAAGCACAGATACGCAGTATTTT
CASSRTSGSTDTQYF
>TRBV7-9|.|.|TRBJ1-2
TGTGCCAGCAGCTTCGAGGATAACTATGGCTACACCTTC
CASSFEDNYGYTF
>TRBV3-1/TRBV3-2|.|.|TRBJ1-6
TGTGCCAGCAGCGAGACAGAAAGGAATTCACCCCTCCACTTT
CASSETERNSPLHF
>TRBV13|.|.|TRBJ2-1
TGTGCCAGCAGCGCGGTTCGTGGCGGCCCGGCGGGTGAGCAGTTCTTC
CASSAVRGGPAGEQFF
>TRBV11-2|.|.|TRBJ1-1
TGTGCCAGCAGCATTTCTCCGGTGCCTGAAGCTTTCTTT
CASSISPVPEAFF
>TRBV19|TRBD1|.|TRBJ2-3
TGTGCCAGTAGTATTGAGACAGGGTCGGGAGATACGCAGTATTTT
CASSIETGSGDTQYF
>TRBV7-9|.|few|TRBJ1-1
TGTGCCAGCAGCTTACGGGTTCTTAGTGAAGCTTTCTTT
CASSLRVLSEAFF
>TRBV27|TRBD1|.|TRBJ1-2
TGTGCCAGCAGTCCTGGGCAGGGGGCAGGAGGCTACACCTTC
CASSPGQGAGGYTF
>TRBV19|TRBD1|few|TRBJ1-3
TGTGCCACCACCCGGGACAGGGGTCGAAACACCATATATTTT
CATTRDRGRNTIYF
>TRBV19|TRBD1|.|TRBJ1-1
TGTGCCAGTAGTACCCGGACAGGTAAGAATGTCGCTGAAGCTTTCTTT
CASSTRTGKNVAEAFF
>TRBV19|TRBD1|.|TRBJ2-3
TGTGCCACAACGGGACAGGGTGCAGATACGCAGTATTTT
CATTGQGADTQYF
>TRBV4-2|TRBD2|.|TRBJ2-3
TGTGCCAGCAGCTCCGGGACTAGCGTATCTCCTAGCACAGATACGCAGTATTTT
CASSSGTSVSPSTDTQYF
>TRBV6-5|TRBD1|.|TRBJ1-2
TGTGCCAGCACCAAGGGGGCCGGGGTAGGCTACACCTTC
CASTKGAGVGYTF
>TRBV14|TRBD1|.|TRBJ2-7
TGTGCCAGCAACCGACAGGGCGGTCCCTACGAGCAGTACTTC
CASNRQGGPYEQYF
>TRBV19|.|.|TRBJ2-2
TGTGCCAGTAGGCAGGAACCCGGGGAGCTGTTTTTT
CASRQEPGELFF
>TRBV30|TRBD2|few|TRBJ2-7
TGTGCCTGGAGTCTCCTTAGCGGGAGGGCCTACGAGCAGTACTTC
CAWSLLSGRAYEQYF
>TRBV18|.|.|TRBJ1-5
TGTGCCAGCTCAACAGGGCTTCTTGGCAATCAGCCCCAGCATTTT
CASSTGLLGNQPQHF
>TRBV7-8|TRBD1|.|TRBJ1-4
TGTGCCAGCAGCTTCTCCGGACAGGGACTCAATGAAAAACTGTTTTTT
CASSFSGQGLNEKLFF
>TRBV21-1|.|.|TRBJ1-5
TGTGCCAGCATGCAAAGGAAGGACAGGGTTACCCTGACGCCCCAGCATTTT
CASMQRKDRVTLTPQHF
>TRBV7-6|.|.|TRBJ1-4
TGTGCCAGCAGCTTGAGTGGGGCGGAAAAACTGTTTTTT
CASSLSGAEKLFF
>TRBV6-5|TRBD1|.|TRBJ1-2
TGTGCCAGCAGTTACTCCACAGGGGGGGTTGGCTACACCTTC
CASSYSTGGVGYTF